This entry describes one T cell receptor (beta chain). The antigen it recognizes is unknown. No much larger clonotype is one base removed from it; base qualities were not supplied. The sample belongs to a study of control samples from healthy donors and cancer patients (TCRdb year 2020). The library came from the immunoSEQ multiplex PCR assay. Held by TCRdb, this immuneACCESS table contains in-frame sequences only and omits some clones. Under half of the omission traces to an unresolved V gene where checked; the cause of the rest is unknown. This sample lists approximately 150,000 clones; under 90% were detected once. Approximately 7.5% of the sample belongs to the ten largest clones. This sequence was found in a man in his fifties or sixties with head and neck cancer. Sequences were obtained from PBMCs.

The CDR3 amino acid sequence is: CASSQELGQPQHF. At the DNA level, the sequence is TGTGCCAGCAGCCAAGAGCTGGGTCAGCCCCAGCATTTT. The rearranged chain carries TRBV14 and TRBJ1-5; the D gene is not confidently resolved. The CDR3 spans 13 residues, from the cysteine through the phenylalanine. Here the CDR3 DNA is all that survives: 39 bases in frame from base 1. From the germline V gene, CDR1 is SGHDN and CDR2 is FVKESK. V loses 0 bases of germline sequence and J loses 6 bases, and the interval between the two ends is 6 bases.